The 24 T cell receptor beta chains reported below all come from one sample, sequenced in a study of T cell responses to AZD1222 COVID-19 vaccine. Data came from immunoSEQ multiplex PCR; TCRdb stores just in-frame clones and leaves some out. This sample has 55,000 to 85,000 clones; around 83% occur once, and the top ten carry roughly 10%. The specimen comprised peripheral blood, sampled on day 0 of AZD1222 vaccination. These receptors originate from an adult in good health.

This clone was observed a few times. The chain couples TRBV7-9 to TRBJ1-2; 8 positions agree with TRBD1. The CDR3 runs to 13 residues. V shed 3 bases, J shed 4 bases, and the junction held 1 base outside the gene matches. Germline assignment: CDR1 SEHNR and CDR2 FQNEAQ (reference sequence). The CDR3 sequence: CASSFTGGYGYTF. In DNA, the CDR3 is TGTGCCAGCAGCTTTACAGGGGGCTATGGCTACACCTTC. Looking up the rest from reference TRBV7-9 and TRBJ1-2 gives the full variable domain: DTGVSQNPRHKITKRGQNVTFRCDPISEHNRLYWYRQTLGQGPEFLTYFQNEAQLEKSRLLSDRFSAERPKGSFSTLEIQRTEQGDSAMYLCASSFTGGYGYTFGSGTRLTVV.

The chain uses TRBV4-1 and TRBJ1-6; the D gene is possibly TRBD1 (5 bases). With 0 bases removed from V and 2 bases from J, the gap between germline ends came to 8 bases. The CDR3 has 16 residues. The germline gives CDR1 MGHRA, CDR2 YSYEKL. Written as DNA, the CDR3 is TGCGCCAGCAGCCAAGAACCGACAGCCTATAATTCACCCCTCCACTTT. Its translation is CASSQEPTAYNSPLHF.

V is TRBV4-3 and J is TRBJ1-1; D might be TRBD1 (5 bases). Germline-derived CDR1 and CDR2 are LGHNA and YSLEER. The CDR3 loop spans 16 amino acids. V was pared by 2 bases and J by 1 base, with 14 bases between. In DNA form, the CDR3 reads TGCGCCAGCAGCCAAATTGGCATGGGGCGGAACACTGAAGCTTTCTTT. Its translation is CASSQIGMGRNTEAFF.

The V call is TRBV2, the J call TRBJ2-5; possibly TRBD1 or TRBD2 for D (5 bases each). Between the trimmed V and J ends, which lost 1 base and 1 base, there was a span of 7 bases. The CDR3 consists of 14 residues. Germline loops: CDR1 SNHLY, CDR2 FYNNEI. CDR3 loop: CASSEGGIQETQYF. The CDR3 DNA reads as TGTGCCAGCAGTGAAGGGGGGATCCAAGAGACCCAGTACTTC.

The gene calls are TRBV10-3 and TRBJ1-1; D may be TRBD1 (5 bases). Germline assignment: CDR1 ENHRY and CDR2 SYGVKD. This CDR3 is built from 14 residues. Deletions cut 7 bases from V and 0 bases from J, with 12 bases between. CDR3 loop: CAIKEQDLNTEAFF. DNA for the CDR3: TGTGCCATCAAAGAACAGGACTTGAACACTGAAGCTTTCTTT.

This clone was observed a handful of times. The J gene is TRBJ1-1, the V gene TRBV6-2 or TRBV6-3; D is perhaps TRBD1 (5 bases). V was shortened by 2 bases and J by 6 bases, with 7 bases between the two germline ends. This CDR3 comprises 12 residues. The germline V gene has CDR1 MNHEY and CDR2 SVGEGT. The CDR3 is CASSYRGAEAFF. The CDR3 bases are TGTGCCAGCAGTTACCGGGGCGCTGAAGCTTTCTTT.

The chain is built from TRBV7-2 and TRBJ1-1; D may be TRBD1 (5 bases). CDR3 length equals 15 residues. The germline V and J ends were trimmed by 1 base and 4 bases, with 13 bases remaining between them. Per germline, CDR1 SGHTA and CDR2 FQGNSA. The CDR3 loop is CASSLVAGRGTEAFF. DNA for the CDR3: TGTGCCAGCAGCTTAGTCGCGGGTAGGGGCACTGAAGCTTTCTTT. The full variable domain, its missing parts supplied by reference TRBV7-2 and TRBJ1-1, is GAGVSQSPSNKVTEKGKDVELRCDPISGHTALYWYRQSLGQGLEFLIYFQGNSAPDKSGLPSDRFSAERTGGSVSTLTIQRTQQEDSAVYLCASSLVAGRGTEAFFGQGTRLTVV.

The chain recombines TRBV10-1 with TRBJ2-7; D call uncertain. V was clipped by 0 bases and J by 0 bases, with 9 bases between them. The CDR3 is made up of 15 amino acids. CDR1 WNHNN and CDR2 SYGVQD come from the germline V gene (reference sequence). The CDR3 sequence: CASSESSGISYEQYF. CDR3 coding DNA: TGCGCCAGCAGTGAGTCATCTGGAATCTCCTACGAGCAGTACTTC.

A single count supports this clone. The genes are TRBV7-8 and TRBJ2-3; 8 positions agree with TRBD2. This CDR3 is 15 amino acids long. Germline values: CDR1 SGHVS, CDR2 FQNEAQ. Trimming cost V 6 bases and J 11 bases; bases outside gene matches: 16. The CDR3 region is CASRLGTSFGREQYF. In DNA, the CDR3 is TGTGCCAGCAGACTTGGGACTAGTTTCGGACGGGAGCAGTATTTT. Combining the CDR3 with reference TRBV7-8 and TRBJ2-3 gives the whole variable domain GAGVSQSPRYKVAKRGQDVALRCDPISGHVSLFWYQQALGQGPEFLTYFQNEAQLDKSGLPSDRFFAERPEGSVSTLKIQRTQQEDSAVYLCASRLGTSFGREQYFGPGTRLTVL.

The genes are TRBV6-5 and TRBJ1-6; D gene uncertain. The CDR3 has 15 residues. V gave up 5 bases and J gave up 0 bases, with 8 bases separating them. CDR1 and CDR2 (germline): MNHEY, SVGAGI. CDR3 nucleotide sequence: TGTGCCAGCAGTATAGGTCGCTCCTATAATTCACCCCTCCACTTT. As protein: CASSIGRSYNSPLHF.

The gene calls are TRBV4-2 and TRBJ2-1, with TRBD2 identical over 8 bases. The CDR3 totals 16 residues. V gave up 1 base and J gave up 0 bases; unmatched junction bases: 2. CDR1 and CDR2 from the germline V gene are LGHNA and YNFKEQ. The CDR3 sequence: CASSQAGTSSYNEQFF. The DNA for the CDR3 is TGTGCCAGCAGCCAAGCCGGGACTAGCTCCTACAATGAGCAGTTCTTC.

DNA for the CDR3: TGTGCCAGAAGCTTGGGCCTAGCGGGGCGGTTGGGTGAGACCCAGTACTTC. Translated, it gives CARSLGLAGRLGETQYF. This chain links TRBV5-3 with TRBJ2-5; 9 bases are shared with TRBD2. TRBV5-3 counts as an open reading frame of uncertain function. This CDR3 is built from 17 residues. After removal of 0 bases from V and 5 bases from J, the junction contained 11 bases not matched to a gene.

The chain combines TRBV4-2 with TRBJ2-1; 8 bases fit TRBD2. The CDR3 is 16 amino acids. Germline V gene sequence: CDR1 LGHNA, CDR2 YNFKEQ. The V segment lost 4 bases and the J segment 6 bases; nucleotides outside the gene matches: 11. This chain's CDR3 is CASSRSQPGGINEQFF. The CDR3 coding sequence is TGTGCCAGCAGCCGAAGCCAACCGGGGGGGATCAATGAGCAGTTCTTC.

This chain joins TRBV5-1 and TRBJ2-7; TRBD1 might be the D (5 bases). The CDR3 loop spans 14 amino acids. Germline-derived CDR1 and CDR2 are SGHRS and YFSETQ. Trimming cost V 1 base and J 2 bases, with 10 bases left between them. DNA for the CDR3: TGCGCCAGCAGCTTGCTAGGGGCTGCCTACGAGCAGTACTTC. Encoded protein: CASSLLGAAYEQYF.

Only one count was recorded for this clone. The chain couples TRBV12-3 or TRBV12-4 to TRBJ1-6, with a possible D match to TRBD1 (6 bases). This CDR3 spans 12 amino acids. V was cut by 6 bases and J by 7 bases, with 7 bases left in between. The CDR3 sequence: CASRQGNSPLHF. DNA of the CDR3: TGTGCCAGCAGGCAGGGGAATTCACCCCTCCACTTT.

This rearrangement joins TRBV20-1 to TRBJ2-6; tentatively, D is TRBD2 (5 bases). Looked up from germline, CDR1 is DFQATT and CDR2 is SNEGSKA (reference sequence). Trimming stripped 3 bases from V and 1 base from J, with 16 bases between. The CDR3 contains 17 residues. The CDR3 region has the DNA TGCAGTGCTAGTGGGCTAGCCCCAACTTCTGGGGCCAACGTCCTGACTTTC. Protein sequence: CSASGLAPTSGANVLTF.

The gene calls are TRBV27 and TRBJ2-7, with D perhaps matching TRBD1 (6 bases). Germline assignment: CDR1 MNHEY and CDR2 SMNVEV (reference sequence). The V end lost 7 bases, the J end lost 2 bases, and 15 bases lay between the germline ends. This CDR3 is 14 amino acids long. This CDR3 is CASTPPGQPYEQYF. The DNA of the CDR3 is TGTGCCAGCACCCCTCCGGGACAACCCTACGAGCAGTACTTC.

DNA of the CDR3: TGCAGTGCAAGTTTACTAGAAACGCAGTATTTT. It translates to CSASLLETQYF. The V gene is TRBV20-1, the J gene TRBJ2-3, with D possibly being TRBD2 (5 bases). CDR1 DFQATT and CDR2 SNEGSKA come from the germline V gene (reference sequence). The CDR3 covers 11 residues. V was clipped by 6 bases and J by 9 bases, with 13 bases between them.

The genes are TRBV12-3 or TRBV12-4 and TRBJ1-2, with no clear D. This CDR3 comprises 13 residues. The ends were cut back, 3 bases at V and 2 bases at J, with 7 bases in the middle. The CDR3 loop is CASSFKRNYGYTF. DNA for the CDR3: TGTGCCAGCAGTTTTAAAAGAAACTATGGCTACACCTTC.

The rearrangement links TRBV28 to TRBJ2-7, with D possibly called TRBD1 or TRBD2 (5 bases each). In germline, CDR1 is MDHEN, CDR2 SYDVKM. V was pared by 4 bases and J by 3 bases, with 7 bases between. The length of the CDR3 is 12 residues. The CDR3 protein is CASSWGFYEQYF. The CDR3 nucleotides are TGTGCCAGCAGTTGGGGGTTCTACGAGCAGTACTTC.

This rearrangement joins TRBV7-2 to TRBJ1-2; 12 positions agree with TRBD1. V shed 1 base, J shed 13 bases, and the junction held 7 bases outside the gene matches. Germline CDR1 reads SGHTA; CDR2 reads FQGNSA. The length of the CDR3 is 14 residues. The CDR3 nucleotides read TGTGCCAGCAGCTTAGTGCTGGGACAGGGGGCGCCCACCTTC. It translates to CASSLVLGQGAPTF. The full variable domain, its missing parts supplied by reference TRBV7-2 and TRBJ1-2, is GAGVSQSPSNKVTEKGKDVELRCDPISGHTALYWYRQSLGQGLEFLIYFQGNSAPDKSGLPSDRFSAERTGGSVSTLTIQRTQQEDSAVYLCASSLVLGQGAPTFGSGTRLTVV.

Notes on this clone: A junction end diverges from the germline sequence, so it may reflect a read error. V is TRBV29-1 and J is TRBJ1-2; no reliable D call. The CDR3 consists of 12 residues. Germline V gene lookup returns CDR1 SQVTM and CDR2 ANQGSEA. The CDR3 sequence: CSADPVNDGYTF. The CDR3 nucleotides read TGCAGCGCCGACCCAGTTAACGATGGCTACACCTTC.

The chain combines TRBV11-3 with TRBJ2-3; D gene unclear. The V end was cut by 3 bases, the J end by 2 bases, with 9 bases between. Germline V gene lookup returns CDR1 SGHNT and CDR2 YENEEA. There are 14 residues in the CDR3. The CDR3 DNA reads TGTGCCAGCAGCTTGGGCGGCGCCACAGATACGCAGTATTTT. It translates to CASSLGGATDTQYF.

The J gene is TRBJ1-5, the V gene TRBV28, with no clear D. The CDR3 runs 15 residues. V was pared by 6 bases and J by 0 bases, with 12 bases between. Per the germline V gene, CDR1 is MDHEN and CDR2 is SYDVKM. The DNA of the CDR3 is TGTGCCAGCAGCAGCCTTCGGGTTAGCAATCAGCCCCAGCATTTT. This sequence encodes CASSSLRVSNQPQHF.